Described below is a single T cell receptor beta chain sequence and its context. Enrolment of Seattle patients took place during active infection, and they were followed longitudinally. The germline V and J ends were trimmed by 0 bases and 3 bases, with 15 bases remaining between them. In germline, CDR1 is LGHNA, CDR2 YSLEER. The CDR3 covers 16 residues. This sample is part of a study of blood T cell repertoires in COVID-19. Background on the study: PBMCs, B-cell-depleted T cells, or T cells were the source of the cDNA or gDNA that made up the material.

Authors' analysis steps: Nucleated cell number was recorded as an estimate derived from reference gene primer amplification. Clones were sequenced by immunoSEQ multiplex PCR, and TCRdb holds only the in-frame ones, with some missing. V and J calls plus clone size are reproduced from that table; the DNA served to infer D and trimming. This sample has tens of thousands of clones, with roughly 85% found just once. The material sequenced was peripheral blood. This chain links TRBV4-3 with TRBJ2-7; D remains unclear. This TCR came from a woman aged 55-69 years with COVID-19, enrolled during active disease. CDR3 residues: CASSQERSPRIYEQYF. The CDR3 DNA follows: TGCGCCAGCAGCCAAGAGCGGAGTCCCCGGATCTACGAGCAGTACTTC.